This T cell receptor beta chain was documented in a study of T cell responses to AZD1222 COVID-19 vaccine. Points from the study as a whole: White British ancestry dominated among donors, who included more females, and clonal diversity was possibly underestimated. The study found Spike-specific TCR breadth and depth rose after two AZD1222 doses. The CD4 TCRs associated with vaccination extended across spike and predominated at 160-218 and 743-854.

Assay: immunoSEQ multiplex PCR; the TCRdb copy retains only in-frame clones and omits some. The sample carries 25,000 to 40,000 clones, 88% recorded once. Second-dose intervals of approximately 4 or approximately 12 weeks were pooled. The CDR3 spans 15 residues. The V end was cut by 0 bases, the J end by 2 bases, with 11 bases between. Germline V gene data show CDR1 as LGHDT and CDR2 as YNNKEL (reference sequence). As to this clone: Its antigen remains unknown.

The sample was peripheral blood, taken 28 days after the second AZD1222 dose. The sequence came from an adult who received the AZD1222 COVID-19 vaccine. The rearrangement joins TRBV3-1 (or the pseudogene TRBV3-2) to TRBJ2-7, with D tentatively TRBD2 (6 bases). The CDR3 spells CASSQDLGGTYEQYF. The CDR3 DNA reads TGTGCCAGCAGCCAAGATCTCGGGGGTACCTACGAGCAGTACTTC.